The T cell receptor (beta chain) under discussion was sequenced for a study of T-cell reconstitution after alpha-beta-depleted transplantation in children. The CDR3 totals 20 residues. V lost 2 bases and J lost 8; bases outside the gene matches: 17. In germline, CDR1 is MNHEY, CDR2 SVGEGT. In this sample, this clonotype turned up a few times. Using unique molecular identifiers, the investigators prepared the TCRbeta library. TCRdb itself ran the PCR reads through MiXCR, one entry per CDR3 protein. The data hold approximately 400,000 distinct CDR3 sequences, with 11% observed a single time. The sequencing used PBMCs from the stem cell graft donor, collected from the stem cell graft. V is TRBV6-2 or TRBV6-3 and J is TRBJ2-1; 14 bases are a match to TRBD2. The sequence derives from a human donor who donated a stem cell graft to a child with acute myeloid leukemia. In DNA, the CDR3 is TGTGCCAGCAGTTACCTCGCTGCTACCGCCCTGACTAGCGGGAGGGATGAGCAGTTCTTC. Translation gives CASSYLAATALTSGRDEQFF.